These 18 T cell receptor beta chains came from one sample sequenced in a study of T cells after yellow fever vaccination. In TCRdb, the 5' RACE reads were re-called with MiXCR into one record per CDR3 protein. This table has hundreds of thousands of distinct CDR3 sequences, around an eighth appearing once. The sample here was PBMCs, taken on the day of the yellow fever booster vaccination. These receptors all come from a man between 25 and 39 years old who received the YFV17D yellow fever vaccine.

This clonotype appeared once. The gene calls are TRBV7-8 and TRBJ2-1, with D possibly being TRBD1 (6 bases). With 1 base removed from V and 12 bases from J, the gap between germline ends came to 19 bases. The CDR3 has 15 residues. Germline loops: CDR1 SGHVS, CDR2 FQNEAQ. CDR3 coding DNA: TGTGCCAGCAGCTTAGTACAGGGATACTCTGATGGGCAGTTCTTC. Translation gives CASSLVQGYSDGQFF.

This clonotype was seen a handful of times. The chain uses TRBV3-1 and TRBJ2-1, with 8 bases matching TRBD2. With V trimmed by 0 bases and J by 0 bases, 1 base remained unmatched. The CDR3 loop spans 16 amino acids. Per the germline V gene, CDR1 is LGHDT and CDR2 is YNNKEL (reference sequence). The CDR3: CASSQDRGGSYNEQFF. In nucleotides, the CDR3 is TGTGCCAGCAGCCAAGACCGGGGGGGCTCCTACAATGAGCAGTTCTTC.

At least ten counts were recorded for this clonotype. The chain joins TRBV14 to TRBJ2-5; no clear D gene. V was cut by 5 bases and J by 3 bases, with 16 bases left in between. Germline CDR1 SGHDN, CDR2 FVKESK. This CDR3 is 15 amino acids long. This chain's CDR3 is CASSFHSVGKETQYF. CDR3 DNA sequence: TGTGCCAGCAGCTTCCACTCGGTCGGAAAAGAGACCCAGTACTTC.

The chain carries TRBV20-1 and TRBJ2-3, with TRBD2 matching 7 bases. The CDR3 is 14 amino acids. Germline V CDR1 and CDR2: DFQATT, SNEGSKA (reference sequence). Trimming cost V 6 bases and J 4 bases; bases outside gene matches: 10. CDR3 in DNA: TGCAGTGCCACCGGGAGGTGGAGTTCAGATACGCAGTATTTT. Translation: CSATGRWSSDTQYF.

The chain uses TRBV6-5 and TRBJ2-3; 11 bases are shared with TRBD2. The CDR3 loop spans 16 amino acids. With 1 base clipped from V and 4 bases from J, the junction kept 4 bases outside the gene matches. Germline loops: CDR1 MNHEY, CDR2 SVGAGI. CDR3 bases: TGTGCCAGCAGTTACTATCTAGCGGGGGGCGCAGATACGCAGTATTTT. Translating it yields CASSYYLAGGADTQYF.

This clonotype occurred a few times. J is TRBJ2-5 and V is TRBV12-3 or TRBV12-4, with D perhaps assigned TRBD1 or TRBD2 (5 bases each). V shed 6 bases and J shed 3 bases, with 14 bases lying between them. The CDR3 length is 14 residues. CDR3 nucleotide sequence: TGTGCCAGCAGCCCCGGGACCACGAAAGAGACCCAGTACTTC. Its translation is CASSPGTTKETQYF.

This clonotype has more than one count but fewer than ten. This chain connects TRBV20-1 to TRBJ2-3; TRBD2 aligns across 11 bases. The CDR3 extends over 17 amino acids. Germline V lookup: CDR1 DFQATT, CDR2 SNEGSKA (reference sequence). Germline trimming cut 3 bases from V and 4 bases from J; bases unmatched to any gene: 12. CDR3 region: CSARLRGGLAESDTQYF. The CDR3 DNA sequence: TGCAGTGCTAGGCTCCGAGGGGGACTAGCGGAATCAGATACGCAGTATTTT.

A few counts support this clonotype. DNA for the CDR3: TGTGCCAGCAGTTCACTAGCGCCGATGGATACGCAGTATTTT. Translating gives CASSSLAPMDTQYF. The gene calls are TRBV12-3 or TRBV12-4 and TRBJ2-3, with 7 bases aligning to TRBD2. CDR3 length: 14 amino acids. V was clipped by 4 bases and J by 6 bases; unmatched bases: 7.

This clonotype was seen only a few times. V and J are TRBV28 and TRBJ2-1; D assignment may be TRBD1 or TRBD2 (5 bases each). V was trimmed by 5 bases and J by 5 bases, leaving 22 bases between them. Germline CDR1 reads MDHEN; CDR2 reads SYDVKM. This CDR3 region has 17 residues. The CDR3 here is CASSPRDPGFRNNEQFF. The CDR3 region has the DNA TGTGCCAGCAGTCCCCGGGACCCGGGCTTTAGAAACAATGAGCAGTTCTTC.

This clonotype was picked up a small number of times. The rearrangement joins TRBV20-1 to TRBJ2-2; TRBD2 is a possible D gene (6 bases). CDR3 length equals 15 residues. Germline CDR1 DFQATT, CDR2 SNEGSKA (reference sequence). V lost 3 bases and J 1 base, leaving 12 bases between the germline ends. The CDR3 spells CSASPTAGNTGELFF. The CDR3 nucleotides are TGCAGTGCTAGCCCGACAGCGGGGAACACCGGGGAGCTGTTTTTT.

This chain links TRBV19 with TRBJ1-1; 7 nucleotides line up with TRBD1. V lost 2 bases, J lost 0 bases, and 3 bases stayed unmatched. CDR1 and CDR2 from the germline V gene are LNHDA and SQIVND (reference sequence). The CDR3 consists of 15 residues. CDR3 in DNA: TGTGCCAGTAGTATACTCGGGACAGTGAACACTGAAGCTTTCTTT. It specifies CASSILGTVNTEAFF.

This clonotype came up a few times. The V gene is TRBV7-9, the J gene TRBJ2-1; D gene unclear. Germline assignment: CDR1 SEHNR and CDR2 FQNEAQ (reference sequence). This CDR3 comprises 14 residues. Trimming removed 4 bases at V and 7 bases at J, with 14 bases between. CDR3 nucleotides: TGTGCCAGCAGCTCTAGACTGGCCCTTAATGAGCAGTTCTTC. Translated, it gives CASSSRLALNEQFF.

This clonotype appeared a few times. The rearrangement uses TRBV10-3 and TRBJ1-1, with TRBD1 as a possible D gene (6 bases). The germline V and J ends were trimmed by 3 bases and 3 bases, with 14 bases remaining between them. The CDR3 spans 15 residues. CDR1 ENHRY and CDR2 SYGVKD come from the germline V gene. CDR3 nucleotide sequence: TGTGCCATCAGTGAATTAAGGGGGGGAGACACTGAAGCTTTCTTT. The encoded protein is CAISELRGGDTEAFF.

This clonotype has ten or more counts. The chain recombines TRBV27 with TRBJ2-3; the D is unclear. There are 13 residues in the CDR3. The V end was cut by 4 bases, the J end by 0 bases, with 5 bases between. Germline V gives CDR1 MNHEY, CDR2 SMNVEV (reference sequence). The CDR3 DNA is TGTGCCAGCAGTTCTACTAGCACAGATACGCAGTATTTT. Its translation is CASSSTSTDTQYF.

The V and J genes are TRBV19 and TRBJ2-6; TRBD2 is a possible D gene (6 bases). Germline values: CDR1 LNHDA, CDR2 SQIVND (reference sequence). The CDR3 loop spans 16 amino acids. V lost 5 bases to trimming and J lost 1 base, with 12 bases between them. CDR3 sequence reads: CASSLAIGSGANVLTF. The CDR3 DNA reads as TGTGCCAGTAGTCTAGCGATTGGGTCTGGGGCCAACGTCCTGACTTTC.

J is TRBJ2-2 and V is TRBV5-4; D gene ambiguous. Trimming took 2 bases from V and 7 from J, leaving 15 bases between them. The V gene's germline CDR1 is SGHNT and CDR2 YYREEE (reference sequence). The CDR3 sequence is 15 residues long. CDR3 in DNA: TGTGCCAGCAGCTTTGGGAAGGGTGCGAACGGGGAGCTGTTTTTT. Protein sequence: CASSFGKGANGELFF. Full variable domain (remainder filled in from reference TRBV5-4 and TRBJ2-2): ETGVTQSPTHLIKTRGQQVTLRCSSQSGHNTVSWYQQALGQGPQFIFQYYREEENGRGNFPPRFSGLQFPNYSSELNVNALELDDSALYLCASSFGKGANGELFFGEGSRLTVL.

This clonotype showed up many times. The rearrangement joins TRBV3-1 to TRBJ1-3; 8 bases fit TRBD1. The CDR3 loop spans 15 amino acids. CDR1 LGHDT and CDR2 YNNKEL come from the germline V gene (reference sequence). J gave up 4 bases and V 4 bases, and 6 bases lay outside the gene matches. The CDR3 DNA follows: TGTGCCAGCAGCCCGGCAGGGGGCTTGGGAAACACCATATATTTT. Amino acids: CASSPAGGLGNTIYF.

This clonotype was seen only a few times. CDR3 amino acids: CASSQVEGVYTF. As DNA, the CDR3 is TGTGCCAGCAGCCAAGTCGAGGGGGTTTACACCTTC. The V call is TRBV3-1, the J call TRBJ1-2; a weak D match, TRBD1 (6 bases). Germline V gives CDR1 LGHDT, CDR2 YNNKEL (reference sequence). This CDR3 spans 12 amino acids. Trimming cost V 1 base and J 11 bases, with 11 bases left between them.